Each of the 26 T cell receptor beta chains below was sequenced from the same sample in a study of blood T cell repertoires in COVID-19. Clones were sequenced by immunoSEQ multiplex PCR, and TCRdb holds only the in-frame ones, with some missing. The data show around 120,000 clones, with less than 75% seen just once and approximately 0.86% held by the top ten. The sequenced sample was peripheral blood. Receptors originate from a human donor with acute or convalescent COVID-19. The donor label of this sample is uncertain.

This clone was recorded many times. The chain links TRBV7-9 to TRBJ1-3; 8 nucleotides line up with TRBD1. V lost 5 bases to trimming and J lost 9 bases; unmatched junction nucleotides: 6. The CDR3 contains 13 residues. Looked up from germline, CDR1 is SEHNR and CDR2 is FQNEAQ (reference sequence). The CDR3 here is CASSIGQGGTIYF. The CDR3 coding sequence is TGTGCCAGCAGCATTGGACAGGGAGGCACCATATATTTT.

The V call is TRBV28, the J call TRBJ1-3, with 8 bases aligning to TRBD1. This CDR3 spans 15 amino acids. The junction had 13 bases not matched to a gene; V was cut back by 6 bases and J by 9 bases. Looked up from germline, CDR1 is MDHEN and CDR2 is SYDVKM. The CDR3 loop is CASSAQTTGGGTIYF. The CDR3 DNA is TGTGCCAGCAGCGCTCAGACAACAGGGGGAGGCACCATATATTTT.

The chain uses TRBV7-2 and TRBJ2-1, with 12 bases identical to TRBD2. In germline, CDR1 is SGHTA, CDR2 FQGNSA. The CDR3 extends over 17 amino acids. Germline trimming cut 5 bases from V and 6 bases from J; bases unmatched to any gene: 11. The CDR3 region is CASSPRLAGDLRNEQFF. As DNA, the CDR3 is TGTGCCAGCAGCCCACGACTAGCGGGGGACCTTCGCAATGAGCAGTTCTTC.

The sample holds one count of this clone. The gene calls are TRBV5-1 and TRBJ2-5; TRBD1 matches at 7 bases. J lost 4 bases, V lost 3 bases, and 6 bases had no gene match. CDR3 length equals 14 residues. Germline-derived CDR1 and CDR2 are SGHRS and YFSETQ. The CDR3 is CASSSRTGGETQYF. Here the CDR3 DNA reads TGCGCCAGCAGCTCCCGGACAGGAGGAGAGACCCAGTACTTC. The full variable domain, its missing parts supplied by reference TRBV5-1 and TRBJ2-5, is KAGVTQTPRYLIKTRGQQVTLSCSPISGHRSVSWYQQTPGQGLQFLFEYFSETQRNKGNFPGRFSGRQFSNSRSEMNVSTLELGDSALYLCASSSRTGGETQYFGPGTRLLVL.

This sequence joins TRBV4-1 and TRBJ2-6; TRBD1 is a possible D gene (6 bases). Per the germline V gene, CDR1 is MGHRA and CDR2 is YSYEKL. V lost 0 bases and J 0 bases, leaving 15 bases between the germline ends. This CDR3 spans 19 amino acids. Here the CDR3 DNA reads TGCGCCAGCAGCCAAGATCGGTTCTCAGGGGCCTCTGGGGCCAACGTCCTGACTTTC. This translates into CASSQDRFSGASGANVLTF.

V is TRBV7-2 and J is TRBJ1-5, with a possible D match to TRBD1 (6 bases). CDR3 size: 15 residues. The V gene's germline CDR1 is SGHTA and CDR2 FQGNSA. The V and J ends lost 6 bases and 4 bases respectively, with 16 bases between them. The CDR3 here is CASRKDGTLNQPQHF. The CDR3 nucleotides are TGTGCCAGCAGAAAGGACGGGACACTTAATCAGCCCCAGCATTTT.

The V call is TRBV20-1, the J call TRBJ2-3; D remains ambiguous. V dropped 7 bases and J dropped 7 bases, with 12 bases sitting between them. CDR1 is DFQATT and CDR2 is SNEGSKA in the germline V gene (reference sequence). This CDR3 comprises 11 residues. The CDR3 region is CSDSKSNTQYF. DNA of the CDR3: TGCAGTGACAGCAAATCGAATACGCAGTATTTT.

This chain connects TRBV28 to TRBJ1-5, with 9 bases matching TRBD1. CDR1 is MDHEN, CDR2 SYDVKM, per germline. CDR3 length: 15 amino acids. Unmatched junction bases numbered 7, after V lost 6 bases and J lost 4 bases. CDR3 protein: CASRDTDRGNQPQHF. The CDR3 coding sequence is TGTGCCAGCAGAGATACCGACAGGGGGAATCAGCCCCAGCATTTT.

The J gene is TRBJ1-2, the V gene TRBV14, with TRBD1 as a possible D gene (6 bases). Germline-derived CDR1 and CDR2 are SGHDN and FVKESK. The CDR3 is made up of 14 amino acids. Trimming pared 0 bases from V and 4 bases from J, leaving 9 bases between. The CDR3: CASSQEAQGYGYTF. CDR3 DNA: TGTGCCAGCAGCCAAGAAGCACAGGGCTATGGCTACACCTTC. Complete variable domain (other parts from reference TRBV14 and TRBJ1-2): EAGVTQFPSHSVIEKGQTVTLRCDPISGHDNLYWYRRVMGKEIKFLLHFVKESKQDESGMPNNRFLAERTGGTYSTLKVQPAELEDSGVYFCASSQEAQGYGYTFGSGTRLTVV.

The chain carries TRBV19 and TRBJ1-4, with D possibly being TRBD1 (6 bases). Germline lookup yields CDR1 LNHDA and CDR2 SQIVND (reference sequence). The CDR3 consists of 13 residues. V lost 6 bases, J lost 8 bases, and 13 bases lay in between. CDR3: CASRDSLGEKLFF. DNA for the CDR3: TGTGCCAGTAGGGACAGCCTGGGGGAAAAACTGTTTTTT.

The chain carries TRBV7-3 and TRBJ1-1, with a weak D call TRBD1 (6 bases). CDR1 and CDR2 (germline): SGHTA, FQGTGA. V dropped 5 bases and J dropped 2 bases, with 15 bases sitting between them. The CDR3 extends over 15 amino acids. CDR3 protein: CASSLDSTTNTEAFF. The CDR3 coding sequence is TGTGCCAGCAGCCTGGACAGTACCACTAACACTGAAGCTTTCTTT.

The chain links TRBV7-6 to TRBJ1-1, with D possibly matching TRBD1 (6 bases). The germline V and J ends were trimmed by 5 bases and 5 bases, with 15 bases remaining between them. The CDR3 runs to 14 residues. In germline, CDR1 is SGHVS, CDR2 FNYEAQ. For the CDR3, the DNA is TGTGCCAGCAGCGCAAACAGGGCTAGGACTGAAGCTTTCTTT. This encodes CASSANRARTEAFF.

This clone appeared a few times. The chain recombines TRBV28 with TRBJ2-3; a weak D match, TRBD1 (5 bases). The CDR3 totals 16 residues. The germline V gene has CDR1 MDHEN and CDR2 SYDVKM. Trimming took 4 bases from V and 0 from J, leaving 14 bases between them. The DNA for the CDR3 is TGTGCCAGCAGTTCCACGCGACAGACTAGCACAGATACGCAGTATTTT. As protein: CASSSTRQTSTDTQYF. The full variable domain, rest sourced from reference TRBV28 and TRBJ2-3, is DVKVTQSSRYLVKRTGEKVFLECVQDMDHENMFWYRQDPGLGLRLIYFSYDVKMKEKGDIPEGYSVSREKKERFSLILESASTNQTSMYLCASSSTRQTSTDTQYFGPGTRLTVL.

The CDR3 DNA sequence: TGTGCCAGCAGCAAGGGAGGGGGACGCTCTGGAAACACCATATATTTT. Translating gives CASSKGGGRSGNTIYF. This chain connects TRBV9 to TRBJ1-3; D may be TRBD1 (6 bases). The V gene lost 4 bases and the J gene lost 0 bases, with 14 bases spanning the gap. Germline CDR1 is SGDLS and CDR2 is YYNGEE. The CDR3 is 16 amino acids.

The chain carries TRBV28 and TRBJ2-7; 12 nucleotides agree with TRBD1. This CDR3 has 18 amino acids. J lost 5 bases, V lost 3 bases, and 14 bases had no gene match. The germline V gene encodes CDR1 MDHEN and CDR2 SYDVKM. The CDR3 spells CASSLGALLGQGADEQYF. In DNA form, the CDR3 reads TGTGCCAGCAGTTTGGGGGCTCTGTTGGGACAGGGGGCAGACGAGCAGTACTTC.

The genes are TRBV3-1 (or the pseudogene TRBV3-2) and TRBJ1-6; D is perhaps TRBD1 (5 bases). Trimming stripped 3 bases from V and 8 bases from J, with 8 bases between. CDR3 length equals 13 residues. From germline, CDR1 is LGHDT and CDR2 YNNKEL (reference sequence). The CDR3 DNA reads as TGTGCCAGCAGCCACCGGGACTATTCACCCCTCCACTTT. Amino acids: CASSHRDYSPLHF.

The gene calls are TRBV20-1 and TRBJ2-3; D uncertain. This CDR3 has 10 residues. V was shortened by 5 bases and J by 7 bases, with 7 bases between the two germline ends. From germline, CDR1 is DFQATT and CDR2 SNEGSKA (reference sequence). The CDR3 loop is CSAGPHTQYF. Here the CDR3 DNA reads TGCAGTGCTGGGCCTCATACGCAGTATTTT.

This clone was recorded a few times. This sequence joins TRBV19 and TRBJ1-1; D gene ambiguous. The germline gives CDR1 LNHDA, CDR2 SQIVND (reference sequence). With 5 bases removed from V and 5 bases from J, the gap between germline ends came to 12 bases. The CDR3 is 13 amino acids. CDR3 DNA sequence: TGTGCCAGTAGTCAGGTCGGGGTAACTGAAGCTTTCTTT. This encodes CASSQVGVTEAFF.

The V and J genes are TRBV29-1 and TRBJ2-4, with TRBD1 matching over 7 bases. This CDR3 is built from 14 residues. V dropped 4 bases and J dropped 4; count of bases not matched to a gene: 7. Looked up from germline, CDR1 is SQVTM and CDR2 is ANQGSEA. The CDR3 nucleotides read TGCAGCGTTGCCCGGGACAGATCTAAAAACATTCAGTACTTC. Protein sequence: CSVARDRSKNIQYF.

The rearrangement links TRBV7-2 to TRBJ2-3; 8 nucleotides match TRBD2. In germline, CDR1 is SGHTA, CDR2 FQGNSA. The CDR3 totals 18 residues. J lost 2 bases, V lost 1 base, and 11 bases had no gene match. The DNA of the CDR3 is TGTGCCAGCAGCTTAGATTGGGCTAGCGGGTTTTTCACAGATACGCAGTATTTT. Translation gives CASSLDWASGFFTDTQYF.

This clone was recorded once. The chain links TRBV2 to TRBJ1-1, with TRBD1 identical over 8 bases. J lost 1 base, V lost 6 bases, and 7 bases had no gene match. Germline V gives CDR1 SNHLY, CDR2 FYNNEI. The CDR3 has 15 amino acids. Here the CDR3 DNA reads TGTGCCAGCAGGGGGACGACAGGGGCGAACACTGAAGCTTTCTTT. Protein sequence: CASRGTTGANTEAFF.

Written as DNA, the CDR3 is TGTGCCAGCAGCCAAGCCCTCGGGGGAATAGAGACCCAGTACTTC. Protein sequence: CASSQALGGIETQYF. J is TRBJ2-5 and V is TRBV11-2; tentative D call: TRBD2 (6 bases). The V gene lost 5 bases and the J gene lost 4 bases, with 17 bases spanning the gap. CDR1 is SGHAT, CDR2 FQNNGV, per germline. This CDR3 has 15 residues.

This clone was counted a few times. The chain employs TRBV24-1 and TRBJ2-4, with D perhaps matching TRBD1 (8 bases). V gave up 2 bases and J gave up 3 bases, with 16 bases separating them. The CDR3 extends over 17 amino acids. Germline-derived CDR1 and CDR2 are KGHDR and SFDVKD. The CDR3 DNA follows: TGTGCCACCAGTGATTCTACGGACAGGGAGGGCAAAAACATTCAGTACTTC. Encoded protein: CATSDSTDREGKNIQYF.

The V and J genes are TRBV7-2 and TRBJ2-3, with D unresolved. With 5 bases removed from V and 2 bases from J, the gap between germline ends came to 5 bases. The CDR3 covers 12 residues. CDR1 is SGHTA, CDR2 FQGNSA, per germline. CDR3 coding DNA: TGTGCCAGCAGCGCACTCACAGATACGCAGTATTTT. Its translation: CASSALTDTQYF.

The chain is built from TRBV3-1 (or the pseudogene TRBV3-2) and TRBJ1-4; perhaps TRBD1 as D (5 bases). Germline V lookup: CDR1 LGHDT, CDR2 YNNKEL (reference sequence). This CDR3 is built from 14 residues. The V end lost 4 bases, the J end lost 1 base, and 7 bases lay between the germline ends. The CDR3: CASSLGLTNEKLFF. For the CDR3, the DNA is TGTGCCAGCAGCCTGGGACTAACTAATGAAAAACTGTTTTTT.

This clone was counted once. Here the CDR3 reads CASSPRRGTNEKLFF. The CDR3 DNA is TGTGCCAGCTCACCTAGAAGGGGGACTAATGAAAAACTGTTTTTT. The chain recombines TRBV18 with TRBJ1-4; D possibly corresponds to TRBD1 (6 bases). The germline V and J ends were trimmed by 3 bases and 2 bases, with 10 bases remaining between them. Germline V lookup: CDR1 KGHSH, CDR2 LQKENI. The CDR3 sequence is 15 residues long.